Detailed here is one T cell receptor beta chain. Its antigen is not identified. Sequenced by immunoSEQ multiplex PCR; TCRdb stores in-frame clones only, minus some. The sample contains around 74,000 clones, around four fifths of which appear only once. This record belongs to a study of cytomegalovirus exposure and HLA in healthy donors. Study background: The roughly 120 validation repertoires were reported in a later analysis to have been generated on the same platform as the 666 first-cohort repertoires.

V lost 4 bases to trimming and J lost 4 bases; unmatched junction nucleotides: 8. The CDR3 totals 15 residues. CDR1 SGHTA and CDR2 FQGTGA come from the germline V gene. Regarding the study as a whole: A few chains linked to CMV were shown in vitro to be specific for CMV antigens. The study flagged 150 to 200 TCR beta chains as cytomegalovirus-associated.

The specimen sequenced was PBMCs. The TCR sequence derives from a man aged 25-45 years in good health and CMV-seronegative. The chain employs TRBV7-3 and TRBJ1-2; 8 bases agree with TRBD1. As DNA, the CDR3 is TGTGCCAGCAGCTCCGGACAGGGAAGTCCCTATGGCTACACCTTC. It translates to CASSSGQGSPYGYTF.